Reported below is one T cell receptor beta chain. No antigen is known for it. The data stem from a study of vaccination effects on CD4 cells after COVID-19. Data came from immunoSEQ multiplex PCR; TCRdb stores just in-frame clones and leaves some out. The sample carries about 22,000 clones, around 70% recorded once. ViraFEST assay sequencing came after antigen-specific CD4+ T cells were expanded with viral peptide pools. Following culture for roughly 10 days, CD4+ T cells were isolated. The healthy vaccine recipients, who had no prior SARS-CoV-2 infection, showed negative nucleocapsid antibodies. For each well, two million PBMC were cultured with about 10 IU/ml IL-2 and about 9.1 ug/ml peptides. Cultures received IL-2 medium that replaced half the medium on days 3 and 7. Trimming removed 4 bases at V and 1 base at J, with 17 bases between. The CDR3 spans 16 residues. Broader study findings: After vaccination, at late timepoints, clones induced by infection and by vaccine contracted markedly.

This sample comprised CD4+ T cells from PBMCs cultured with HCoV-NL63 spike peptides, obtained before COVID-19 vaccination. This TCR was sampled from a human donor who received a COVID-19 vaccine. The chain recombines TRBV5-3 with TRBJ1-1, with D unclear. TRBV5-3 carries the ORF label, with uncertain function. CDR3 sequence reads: CARSGSSWRENTEAFF. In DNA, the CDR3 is TGTGCCAGAAGCGGAAGTTCGTGGCGGGAGAACACTGAAGCTTTCTTT.